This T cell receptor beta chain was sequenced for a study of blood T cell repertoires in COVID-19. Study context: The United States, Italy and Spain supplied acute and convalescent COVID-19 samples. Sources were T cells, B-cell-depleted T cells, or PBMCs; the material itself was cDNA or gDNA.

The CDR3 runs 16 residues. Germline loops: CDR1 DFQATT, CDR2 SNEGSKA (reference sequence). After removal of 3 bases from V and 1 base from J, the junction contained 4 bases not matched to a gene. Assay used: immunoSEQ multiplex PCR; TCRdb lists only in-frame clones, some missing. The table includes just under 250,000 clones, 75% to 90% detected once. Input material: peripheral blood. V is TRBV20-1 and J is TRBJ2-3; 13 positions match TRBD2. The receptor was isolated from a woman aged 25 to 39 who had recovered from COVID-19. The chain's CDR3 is CSASLGTSGGTDTQYF. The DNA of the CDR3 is TGCAGTGCTAGTCTCGGGACTAGCGGGGGCACAGATACGCAGTATTTT.